This TCR beta chain appears in the sequencing data of a study of cytomegalovirus exposure and HLA in healthy donors. Findings and limits, study-wide: Beyond CMV serostatus, there was no information to go on about immune exposure. Accurate HLA-A and HLA-B prediction from TCR beta sequences was reported for most subjects. Several of the most significant clusters were apparently associated with common viral pathogens in a later analysis. In vitro assays verified that three CMV-associated chains recognized CMV antigens specifically.

This CDR3 has 13 amino acids. The V gene's germline CDR1 is LNHDA and CDR2 SQIVND (reference sequence). Trimming stripped 5 bases from V and 5 bases from J, with 12 bases between. This clone was counted a few times. Its antigen is not identified. PCR amplification relied on 60 Vbeta primers (plus 13 Jbeta primers). The repertoire was sequenced with immunoSEQ multiplex PCR; TCRdb's copy has only in-frame clones and lacks some. The data contain about 150,000 clones, 75% to 90% of them singletons. Material: PBMCs. J is TRBJ1-2 and V is TRBV19, with D maybe TRBD1 (6 bases). This TCR derives from a woman in her twenties or thirties in good health and CMV-seronegative. CDR3 loop: CASSLGHLYGYTF. In DNA form, the CDR3 reads TGTGCCAGTAGTCTGGGACATTTATATGGCTACACCTTC.